A selection of T cell receptor beta chains follows, all from one sample in a study of early stage breast cancer tumors. The protocol was immunoSEQ multiplex PCR, while the TCRdb copy is restricted to in-frame clones and leaves out a portion. The table records over 40,000 clones, 78% of them present only once. Sequencing was carried out using blood. The receptors here all came from a person aged 35-55 years with breast cancer. Both conserved end residues are trimmed from each CDR3.

V: TRBV2
J: TRBJ1-5
CDR3: ASCINSNQPQH

V: TRBV15
J: TRBJ2-2
CDR3: ATSSVNTGELF

V: TRBV5-1
J: TRBJ2-5
CDR3: ASKGPSGSKETQY

V: TRBV5-4
J: TRBJ2-6
CDR3: ATWGSGANVLT

V: TRBV9
J: TRBJ2-1
CDR3: ASSVRDRVFNEQF

V: TRBV7-9
J: TRBJ2-1
CDR3: ASSGQGQGAKEQF

V: TRBV5-6
J: TRBJ2-7
CDR3: ASSLVENYEQY

V: TRBV25-1
J: TRBJ2-3
CDR3: ASSEEFSTDTQY

V: TRBV4-1
J: TRBJ2-3
CDR3: ASSQVAGGHPTDTQY

V: TRBV11-2
J: TRBJ1-2
CDR3: ASSLGQAYGYT

V: TRBV9
J: TRBJ2-1
CDR3: ASSLTALSGSHEQF

V: TRBV6-5
J: TRBJ1-2
CDR3: ASRAYEGYGYGYT

V: TRBV6-5
J: TRBJ2-3
CDR3: ASSRTSGFPDTQY

V: TRBV7-3
J: TRBJ2-1
CDR3: ASSLTPSVRGRSGGEQF

V: TRBV19
J: TRBJ1-3
CDR3: ASSTVQNSGNTIY

V: TRBV6-1
J: TRBJ2-1
CDR3: ASITAVSYNEQF

V: TRBV29-1
J: TRBJ1-2
CDR3: SVGERGGGYMGYT

V: TRBV4-2
J: TRBJ2-7
CDR3: ASSRTSGSGESYEQY

V: TRBV13
J: TRBJ2-2
CDR3: ASSFYGRENTGELF

V: TRBV7-8
J: TRBJ1-3
CDR3: ASGGGLGNTIY

V: TRBV30
J: TRBJ1-5
CDR3: AWSKGQGYRAQH

V: TRBV9
J: TRBJ2-1
CDR3: ASSVENNEQF

V: TRBV11-2
J: TRBJ2-1
CDR3: ASSLFGLSSYNEQF